This T cell receptor (beta chain) was identified during a study of metastatic and nonmetastatic thyroid tumors. As for the study in general: Thyroid patients, malignant and benign, had repertoires compared across blood and tumor or nodule tissue. Regarding the study as a whole: It was reported that TCR beta diversity was significantly higher in malignant thyroid tumors than benign nodules, in blood and tumor.

Thyroid surgery was performed in patients who had received no treatment beforehand. As to this clone: The target antigen is unknown.

As handled by the study authors: Using the CDR3 differences seen across clinicopathological groups, the authors built a distant-metastasis classifier for papillary thyroid cancer, which was meant to discriminate distant-metastatic patients. TCRdb reanalyzed the PCR reads with MiXCR. The V and J calls here are based on TCRdb, not the publication. The sample holds 11,000 to 15,000 clones; about a quarter are singletons and the top ten take roughly 9.7%. The CDR3 consists of 15 residues. The ends lost 2 bases at V and 0 bases at J; junction bases unmatched: 1. Germline CDR1 is SGHTA and CDR2 is FQGNSA. This chain links TRBV7-2 with TRBJ2-7; 10 bases agree with TRBD1. The receptor comes from a female donor with papillary thyroid cancer or a benign thyroid nodule (not recorded which). Some clones in this sample may be carry-over from other donors' samples. Sequenced material: tumor tissue. The CDR3 DNA is TGTGCCAGCAGCTTAAGGACAGGGGGCTCCTACGAGCAGTACTTC. Protein product: CASSLRTGGSYEQYF.